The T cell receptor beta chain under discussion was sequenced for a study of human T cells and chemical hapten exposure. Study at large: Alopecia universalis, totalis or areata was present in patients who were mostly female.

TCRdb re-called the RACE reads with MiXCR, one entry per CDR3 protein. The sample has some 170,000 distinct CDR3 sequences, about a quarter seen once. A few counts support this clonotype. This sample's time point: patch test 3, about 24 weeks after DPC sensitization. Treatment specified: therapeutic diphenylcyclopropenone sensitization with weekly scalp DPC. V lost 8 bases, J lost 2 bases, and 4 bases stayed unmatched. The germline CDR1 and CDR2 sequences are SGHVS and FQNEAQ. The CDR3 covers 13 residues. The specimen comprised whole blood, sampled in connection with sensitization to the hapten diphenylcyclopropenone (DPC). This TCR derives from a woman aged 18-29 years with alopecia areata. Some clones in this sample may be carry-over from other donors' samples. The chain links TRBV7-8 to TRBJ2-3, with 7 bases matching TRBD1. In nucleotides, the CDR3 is TGTGCCAGCTGGGACAGACTCACAGATACGCAGTATTTT. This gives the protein CASWDRLTDTQYF.